This T cell receptor (beta chain) was sequenced during a study of CD8+CD57+ T cells in acquired aplastic anemia. The TCR beta profiling, which covered VDJ combination and CDR3 sequence, was carried out using genomic DNA as the template. Each CDR3 protein is one row after TCRdb ran MiXCR on the reads. The sample carries hundreds of thousands of distinct CDR3 sequences, more than 25% recorded once. Sequencing was done on patients that had shown CD8+CD57+ cell expansion by flow cytometry. The CDR3 extends over 14 amino acids. With 5 bases removed from V and 8 bases from J, the gap between germline ends came to 15 bases.

The chain carries TRBV12-3 or TRBV12-4 and TRBJ1-4; D is perhaps TRBD1 (5 bases). The TCR sequence derives from a human donor with aplastic anemia. Material: sorted CD4+, CD8+, or CD8+CD57+ T cells (not recorded which) from PBMCs. The CDR3 protein is CASSVLGGEEKLFF. As DNA, the CDR3 is TGTGCCAGCAGTGTTCTGGGGGGAGAAGAAAAACTGTTTTTT.